The 3 T cell receptor beta chains given below trace back to one sample, sequenced in a study of beta chain features in type 1 diabetes. As every portion of the isolated RNA was reverse transcribed, the sequencing read expressed TCRB transcripts. Libraries were prepared by immunoSEQ multiplex PCR; TCRdb keeps only in-frame clonotypes and omits some of them. Found here are roughly 130,000 clones, about 10% of them singletons; the top ten hold 0.6% to 0.8%. Sequenced material: central memory CD4+ T cells from blood. The receptors were sampled from a man younger than 35 in good health.

This chain uses TRBV25-1 with TRBJ1-5; 7 bases match TRBD1. The CDR3 runs 16 residues. V shed 0 bases and J 6 bases; nucleotides not matched to a gene: 8. Germline CDR1 is MGHDK and CDR2 is SYGVNS. CDR3 loop: CASSEYPRGAGQPQHF. DNA for the CDR3: TGTGCCAGCAGTGAATATCCCAGGGGGGCGGGTCAGCCCCAGCATTTT.

The J gene is TRBJ1-2, the V gene TRBV7-9; no reliable D call. The germline CDR1 and CDR2 sequences are SEHNR and FQNEAQ (reference sequence). Trimming left V 1 base short and J 7 bases short, with 16 bases between. CDR3 length: 15 amino acids. In DNA form, the CDR3 reads TGTGCCAGCAGCTTAGAGGAGGGCGGGCTACCTGGCTACACCTTC. Its protein is CASSLEEGGLPGYTF.

The chain recombines TRBV29-1 with TRBJ2-7; tentatively, D is TRBD2 (5 bases). V shed 3 bases and J shed 3 bases, with 6 bases lying between them. Germline-derived CDR1 and CDR2 are SQVTM and ANQGSEA. The CDR3 has 11 amino acids. This chain's CDR3 is CSVDGLYEQYF. CDR3 DNA sequence: TGCAGCGTTGACGGACTCTACGAGCAGTACTTC.